This TCR beta chain was obtained from a study of cytomegalovirus exposure and HLA in healthy donors. Clones were sequenced by immunoSEQ multiplex PCR, and TCRdb holds only the in-frame ones, with some missing. The sample lists approximately 160,000 clones, about 90% occurring once. The V and J ends lost 5 bases and 2 bases, in that order; junction bases with no gene match: 6. There are 15 residues in the CDR3. Germline V gene sequence: CDR1 SEHNR, CDR2 FQNEAQ (reference sequence). The validation cohort, a group of 120 subjects, included the donors and was separate from the approximately 650-subject first cohort.

The gene calls are TRBV7-9 and TRBJ2-7; 10 positions agree with TRBD1. The receptor comes from a woman under 30 in good health and CMV-seropositive. Input material: PBMCs. The DNA for the CDR3 is TGTGCCAGCAGCCCTAGGACAGGGGGTACCTACGAGCAGTACTTC. This translates into CASSPRTGGTYEQYF.